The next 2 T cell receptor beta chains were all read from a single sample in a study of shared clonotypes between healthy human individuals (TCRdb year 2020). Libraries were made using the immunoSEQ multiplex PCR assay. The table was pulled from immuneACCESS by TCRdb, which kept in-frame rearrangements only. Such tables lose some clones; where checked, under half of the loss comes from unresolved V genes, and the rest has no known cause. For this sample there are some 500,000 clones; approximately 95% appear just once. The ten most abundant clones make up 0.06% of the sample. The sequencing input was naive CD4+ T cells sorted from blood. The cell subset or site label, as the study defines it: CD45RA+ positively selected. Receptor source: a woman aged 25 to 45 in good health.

The CDR3 spells CASSPPGQPSGANVLTF. The CDR3, as DNA: TGTGCCAGCAGTCCCCCCGGACAGCCTTCAGGGGCCAACGTCCTGACTTTC. J is TRBJ2-6 and V is TRBV28; D possibly corresponds to TRBD1 (6 bases). Trimming removed 5 bases at V and 4 bases at J, with 18 bases between. The germline CDR1 and CDR2 sequences are MDHEN and SYDVKM. This CDR3 is built from 17 residues.

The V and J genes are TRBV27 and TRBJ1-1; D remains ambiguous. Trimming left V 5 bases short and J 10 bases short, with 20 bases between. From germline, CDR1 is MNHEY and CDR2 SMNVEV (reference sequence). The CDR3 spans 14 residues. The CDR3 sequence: CASSPSSAFGGAFF. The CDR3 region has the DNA TGTGCCAGCAGTCCGTCAAGCGCGTTCGGTGGAGCTTTCTTT.